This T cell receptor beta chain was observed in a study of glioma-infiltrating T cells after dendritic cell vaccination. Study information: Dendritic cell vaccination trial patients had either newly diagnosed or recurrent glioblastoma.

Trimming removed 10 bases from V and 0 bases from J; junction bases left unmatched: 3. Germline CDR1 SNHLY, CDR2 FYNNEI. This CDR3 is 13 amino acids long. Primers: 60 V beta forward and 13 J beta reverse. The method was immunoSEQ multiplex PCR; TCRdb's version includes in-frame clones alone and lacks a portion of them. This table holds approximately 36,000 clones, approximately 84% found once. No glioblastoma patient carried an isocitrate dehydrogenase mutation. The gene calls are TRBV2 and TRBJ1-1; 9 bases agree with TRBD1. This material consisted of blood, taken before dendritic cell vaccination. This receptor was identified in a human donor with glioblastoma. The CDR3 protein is CATWDRVNTEAFF. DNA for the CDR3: TGTGCCACCTGGGACAGGGTGAACACTGAAGCTTTCTTT.